The 20 T cell receptor beta chains below all came from one sample that was sequenced in a study of PD-1 blockade in classical Hodgkin lymphoma. Method: immunoSEQ multiplex PCR; TCRdb's copy keeps in-frame clones and lacks some. In the table there are 2,800 or so clones, just under 75% of which are singletons. Every patient had relapsed following autologous stem cell transplantation, and cohorts differed in brentuximab vedotin exposure. Researchers pulled CD8+ T cells out of thawed PBMCs using magnetic negative selection. Sample: CD8+ T cells from blood, taken at baseline. These receptors were obtained from a human donor with classical Hodgkin lymphoma.

CDR3 coding DNA: TGTGCCAGCAGCCCACCTTCGGGGGGGCGAGAGACCCAGTACTTC. It encodes CASSPPSGGRETQYF. V is TRBV7-9 and J is TRBJ2-5, with 8 bases that match TRBD2. The CDR3 consists of 15 residues. Per germline, CDR1 SEHNR and CDR2 FQNEAQ (reference sequence). Germline trimming cut 5 bases from V and 4 bases from J; bases unmatched to any gene: 9.

The chain combines TRBV28 with TRBJ2-6; D uncertain. CDR3 size: 10 residues. Between the trimmed V and J ends, which lost 11 bases and 3 bases, there was a span of 2 bases. The germline CDR1 and CDR2 sequences are MDHEN and SYDVKM. CDR3 sequence: CAGGANVLTF. The CDR3 DNA sequence: TGTGCCGGTGGGGCCAACGTCCTGACTTTC.

This clone has only a few counts. The V gene is TRBV7-9, the J gene TRBJ1-2; 9 positions agree with TRBD1. This CDR3 is built from 15 residues. With 0 bases clipped from V and 5 bases from J, the junction kept 4 bases outside the gene matches. Germline assignment: CDR1 SEHNR and CDR2 FQNEAQ (reference sequence). CDR3 coding DNA: TGTGCCAGCAGCTTAGCTACAGGGGGCGGTTATGGCTACACCTTC. It yields the protein CASSLATGGGYGYTF.

The rearrangement uses TRBV30 and TRBJ1-5; D is unresolved. The V end was cut by 2 bases, the J end by 2 bases, with 10 bases between. Looked up from germline, CDR1 is GTSNPN and CDR2 is SVGIG (reference sequence). The CDR3 is 14 residues long. CDR3 loop: CAWSPGWGNQPQHF. The CDR3 coding sequence is TGTGCCTGGAGTCCGGGATGGGGCAATCAGCCCCAGCATTTT. The full variable domain, its missing parts supplied by reference TRBV30 and TRBJ1-5, is SQTIHQWPATLVQPVGSPLSLECTVEGTSNPNLYWYRQAAGRGLQLLFYSVGIGQISSEVPQNLSASRPQDRQFILSSKKLLLSDSGFYLCAWSPGWGNQPQHFGDGTRLSIL.

The chain is built from TRBV27 and TRBJ2-5; D tentatively fits TRBD1 or TRBD2 (7 bases each). Trimming left V 4 bases short and J 5 bases short, with 17 bases between. Germline V CDR1 and CDR2: MNHEY, SMNVEV (reference sequence). The CDR3 contains 15 residues. CDR3 sequence reads: CASSSPRGGRETQYF. The CDR3 region has the DNA TGTGCCAGCAGTTCCCCCAGGGGGGGAAGGGAGACCCAGTACTTC.

The chain employs TRBV4-3 and TRBJ2-7; D not resolved. V was cut by 3 bases and J by 3 bases, with 9 bases left in between. CDR3 size: 13 residues. Germline V gene sequence: CDR1 LGHNA, CDR2 YSLEER. CDR3 bases: TGCGCCAGCAGCCAGGGATTTGACTACGAGCAGTACTTC. Protein sequence: CASSQGFDYEQYF.

This clone occurred a few times. Written as DNA, the CDR3 is TGTGCCACCACCGAGGTCGACAGCAATCAGCCCCAGCATTTT. Amino acid sequence: CATTEVDSNQPQHF. The rearrangement links TRBV28 to TRBJ1-5, with D uncertain. V lost 10 bases and J 1 base, leaving 14 bases between the germline ends. The CDR3 has 14 amino acids. Looked up from germline, CDR1 is MDHEN and CDR2 is SYDVKM.

The chain recombines TRBV4-2 with TRBJ2-5; 8 bases agree with TRBD1. The V gene's germline CDR1 is LGHNA and CDR2 YNFKEQ. With V trimmed by 5 bases and J by 3 bases, 5 bases remained unmatched. This CDR3 comprises 14 residues. CDR3 nucleotides: TGTGCCAGCAGCACAGGGGGGCTGGAAGAGACCCAGTACTTC. As protein: CASSTGGLEETQYF.

The chain couples TRBV11-2 to TRBJ2-1; D perhaps matches TRBD1 (6 bases). V was trimmed by 3 bases and J by 16 bases, leaving 13 bases between them. CDR3 length equals 11 residues. CDR1 SGHAT and CDR2 FQNNGV come from the germline V gene. The CDR3 loop reads CASSFMPGHFF. The CDR3 DNA reads TGTGCCAGCAGCTTCATGCCGGGACATTTCTTC.

J is TRBJ2-7 and V is TRBV4-3, with a possible D match to TRBD2 (7 bases). The germline gives CDR1 LGHNA, CDR2 YSLEER. Trimming removed 1 base from V and 3 bases from J, with 13 bases in between. This CDR3 region has 15 residues. CDR3 nucleotide sequence: TGCGCCAGCAGCCAAGTGGGGGGGGGCTACTACGAGCAGTACTTC. The encoded protein is CASSQVGGGYYEQYF.

J is TRBJ1-2 and V is TRBV27; 9 bases fit TRBD1. This CDR3 contains 14 residues. Germline CDR1 and CDR2: MNHEY and SMNVEV (reference sequence). After removal of 0 bases from V and 7 bases from J, the junction contained 3 bases not matched to a gene. CDR3 sequence reads: CASSLSWDRAGYTF. The CDR3 nucleotides are TGTGCCAGCAGTTTATCTTGGGACAGGGCTGGCTACACCTTC.

CDR3 sequence: CASSSPGQGVGYTF. Written as DNA, the CDR3 is TGTGCCAGCAGTTCGCCGGGACAGGGTGTCGGCTACACCTTC. The chain couples TRBV27 to TRBJ1-2, with TRBD1 matching over 9 bases. Germline assignment: CDR1 MNHEY and CDR2 SMNVEV (reference sequence). With 4 bases clipped from V and 8 bases from J, the junction kept 8 bases outside the gene matches. This CDR3 has 14 residues.

This chain connects TRBV4-1 to TRBJ2-3; D unresolved. From germline, CDR1 is MGHRA and CDR2 YSYEKL. The CDR3 runs 15 residues. V shed 3 bases and J shed 2 bases, with 12 bases lying between them. This chain's CDR3 is CASSQPSGPTDTQYF. DNA of the CDR3: TGCGCCAGCAGCCAGCCGAGTGGACCCACAGATACGCAGTATTTT.

V gene TRBV19 combines with J gene TRBJ2-7, with 13 positions matching TRBD2. Trimming at V came to 5 bases and at J to 2 bases, leaving 6 bases not matched to a gene. The CDR3 length is 16 residues. Germline assignment: CDR1 LNHDA and CDR2 SQIVND (reference sequence). CDR3 sequence (DNA): TGTGCCAGTAGTCACGCCGGACTAGCGGGGGCCTACGAGCAGTACTTC. Protein sequence: CASSHAGLAGAYEQYF.

In this sample, this clone turned up a few times. The rearrangement joins TRBV27 to TRBJ1-4; TRBD1 is a possible D gene (5 bases). CDR1 is MNHEY, CDR2 SMNVEV, per germline (reference sequence). The CDR3 is 14 amino acids. V lost 3 bases and J 8 bases, leaving 13 bases between the germline ends. CDR3 loop: CASSFSRAREKLFF. The CDR3 nucleotides are TGTGCCAGCAGTTTCAGCAGGGCGAGGGAAAAACTGTTTTTT.

This chain connects TRBV30 to TRBJ2-7, with 7 bases aligning to TRBD1. Losses at the gene ends were 1 base for V and 7 bases for J; bases not matched to a gene: 7. Germline CDR1 and CDR2: GTSNPN and SVGIG (reference sequence). This CDR3 contains 13 residues. The CDR3 DNA is TGTGCCTGGAGTGGACAGGGCAGTAGGGAGCAGTACTTC. Its protein product is CAWSGQGSREQYF.

The chain combines TRBV9 with TRBJ1-1; 7 bases align to TRBD1. CDR3 length: 15 residues. Germline CDR1 reads SGDLS; CDR2 reads YYNGEE. After removal of 3 bases from V and 3 bases from J, the junction contained 8 bases not matched to a gene. CDR3 in amino acids: CASSAFDRVDTEAFF. The CDR3 nucleotides are TGTGCCAGCAGCGCCTTCGACAGGGTGGACACTGAAGCTTTCTTT.

V gene TRBV4-3 combines with J gene TRBJ2-2; the match to TRBD2 covers 10 bases. Germline V lookup: CDR1 LGHNA, CDR2 YSLEER. Germline trimming cut 0 bases from V and 9 bases from J; bases unmatched to any gene: 7. There are 16 residues in the CDR3. CDR3 DNA: TGCGCCAGCAGCCAAGATCAGGCTAGCGGGGGATGGGAGCTGTTTTTT. This gives the protein CASSQDQASGGWELFF.

This chain links TRBV27 with TRBJ2-3, with TRBD2 identical over 15 bases. The CDR3 runs 16 residues. Per germline, CDR1 MNHEY and CDR2 SMNVEV (reference sequence). J gave up 6 bases and V 6 bases, and 7 bases lay outside the gene matches. Written as DNA, the CDR3 is TGTGCCAGCAGATGGACTAGCGGGGGGGCGCAGGATACGCAGTATTTT. The encoded protein is CASRWTSGGAQDTQYF.

The chain couples TRBV7-3 to TRBJ1-1; D remains ambiguous. The CDR3 contains 14 residues. Trimming left V 0 bases short and J 6 bases short, with 11 bases between. Germline CDR1 reads SGHTA; CDR2 reads FQGTGA. The CDR3 coding sequence is TGTGCCAGCAGCTTAACTGGAGTCTTAGCTGAAGCTTTCTTT. The encoded protein is CASSLTGVLAEAFF.